The rows below give T cell receptor beta chains drawn from one sample of a study of blood T cell repertoires in COVID-19. Some clones are missing from TCRdb's copy, which holds only in-frame ones; the method was immunoSEQ multiplex PCR. In the table there are 350,000 to 400,000 clones, roughly 86% of which are singletons. The sequencing input was PBMCs or T cells enriched from blood (not recorded which). The receptors were sampled from a woman aged 25-40 years who had recovered from COVID-19. CDR3s include the opening cysteine and the closing phenylalanine or tryptophan. Each record gives: V gene, CDR3 protein.

>TRBV2
CASNRREAYNEQFF
>TRBV29-1
CSVYVGPTNEKLFF
>TRBV3-1/TRBV3-2
CASSPLGGPNQPQHF
>TRBV21-1
CASTSRQGARFGYTF
>TRBV7-2
CASSKGGGPQPQHF
>TRBV12-5
CASGSGRGGQPQHF
>TRBV20-1
CSAVLNTEAFF
>TRBV7-2
CASSRRGGGYNEQFF
>TRBV7-9
CASSLTARTGNEQFF
>TRBV4-1
CASSQDTAYEQYF
>TRBV2
CASSWTVNQPQHF
>TRBV28
CASSSPGTGGADTQYF
>TRBV4-1
CASSLSGTGDNEQFF
>TRBV30
CAAILNADISNTEAFF
>TRBV29-1
CSVEYRAGTEAFF
>TRBV11-2
CASSRPAGVLDTQYF
>TRBV7-9
CASSPRGGEADTQYF
>TRBV24-1
CATSDLRRRGETQYF
>TRBV2
CASVVQVSQETQYF
>TRBV4-3
CASSQGLDTQYF
>TRBV11-2
CASSLAPGYYGYTF
>TRBV9
CASSAKTGGRDEQYF
>TRBV6-5
CAANTAGEGYEQYF